This record concerns one T cell receptor (beta chain) sequence. This clone was seen a few times. There is no known antigen for this receptor. No base-level quality is on record; no much larger clone is a single base apart. Healthy HIV-negative adults with no recently reported acute infections or vaccinations were included as donors. Every donor was a Caucasian adult residing in Nashville, Tennessee, USA. CD4+ T cells were enriched through magnetic negative selection, after which naive cells were positively selected on CD45RA and the remaining negative fraction served as the memory subset. Blood was obtained by leukapheresis, after which PBMCs were separated by Ficoll-Histopaque density gradient centrifugation and cryopreserved in liquid nitrogen vapor phase. Analytical flow cytometry was used to check the purity and quantity of every magnetically sorted T cell population. Genomic DNA was isolated from every sorted fraction and measured by UV absorbance on a Nanodrop 2000c.

CDR1 and CDR2 are drawn from the germline V gene (reference sequence): SGHKS, YYEKEE. Counted from cysteine to phenylalanine, this CDR3 has 13 amino acids. Kept here is only the CDR3 DNA, which spans 39 bases and is read in frame from base 1. V loses 5 bases at its end and J loses 12 bases; junction bases beyond the gene matches: 10. This sample is part of a study of shared clonotypes between healthy human individuals (dated by TCRdb to the early 2020s). Background for the entire study: A couple of women and a few men aged 18 to 49 years were included in the cohort. Libraries were prepared and TCR repertoires were sequenced by different laboratories using diverse techniques, in order to increase sequencing depth and limit assay-specific biases. To estimate repertoire size and how much clonotype sharing occurs between individuals, the study deeply sequenced the blood TCR repertoires of five healthy adults. Per donor, three plates each were used for CD4 naive and CD4 memory, two for CD8 naive, and one for CD8 memory. Each donor's leukapheresis produced roughly between roughly 0.9 and 9 billion PBMCs.

Study-wide conclusions, independent of this receptor: Naive subsets generally had larger estimated clonotype richness than memory subsets. Across a handful of donors, 5% to 6% of naive CD4, roughly 3.5% of naive CD8, around 2.1% of memory CD4, and about 0.4% of memory CD8 clonotypes were shared. Clonotypes shared by all four sorted-subset donors showed higher generation probabilities than non-shared clonotypes. Only blood was sampled, and tissue TCR repertoires likely differ from those in blood. Based on pairwise subsampling, the degree of clonotype sharing among donors was expected to be affected by sequencing depth. Because the study included a small number of donors, the genetic and exposure-history diversity represented was limited. Incomplete sequencing was indicated by rarefaction of sorted-subset datasets, despite the large sequencing depth.

TCR CDR3 regions were amplified from genomic DNA by multiplex PCR using the deep immunoSEQ assay. Extracted genomic DNA from each cell subset was spread evenly across all wells of several immunoSEQ 96-well plates, with each plate serving as a replicate. For sorted subsets, each replicate PCR was loaded with approximately 0.2 ug genomic DNA, equivalent to approximately 33,000 T cell genomes. The purified libraries were quantified using a Qubit 3.0 fluorometer, sized with a Bioanalyzer 2100, and then quantified again using the KAPA Library Quantification kit. Every immunoSEQ 96-well plate was sequenced on a dedicated single-read 150-cycle Illumina NextSeq 550 flow cell. The published analysis was carried out like this. Because the immunoSEQ output held only junctional sequences and lacked quality scores, the filtering could not match the filtering applied to full-length reads. To assign V/J genes and CDR3, sequences were annotated using PyIR, a Python wrapper for IgBLAST v1.9, with IMGT germline references. Reads were removed for weak V/J assignments (E-value above 1e-6), missing CDR3, stop codons, out-of-frame junctions, or ambiguous translated residues. V3J clonotypes were defined as sequences sharing an identical inferred V gene, J gene, and CDR3 amino acid sequence. Percentage overlap between repertoires was calculated by dividing the number of shared unique clonotypes by the size of the smaller repertoire. Repertoire richness was assessed with RTK rarefaction, the Chao1 estimator, and Recon v2.1 estimates of unobserved clonotypes. Generation probabilities were computed with OLGA for all TCRbeta clonotypes obtained by the gDNA method from a few donors. TCRdb limited this immuneACCESS table to in-frame rearrangements with V and J called. A share of clones is missing; checked studies link under half to unresolved V genes, and the rest is unexplained. V, J and clone size are those of that table, while D and trimming were read from the DNA. In all, the sample holds around 1,000,000 clones, and 70% to 85% of those were seen once. 0.89% of the sample rests with the top ten.

Sequencing was done on a sample of memory CD4+ T cells from PBMCs. The cell subset or site label, as the study defines it: CD45RA-negative fraction. The clonotype was recovered from a man younger than 30 in good health. Some clones in this sample may be carry-over from other donors' samples. The chain couples TRBV5-5 to TRBJ1-1; 10 bases in the middle match TRBD1. The DNA is TGTGCCAGCAGTATAGCGAAGGGACAGGGGACTTTCTTT. Protein translation: CASSIAKGQGTFF.